The entry below gives a single T cell receptor beta chain sequence along with its context. The antigen is not known. This entry is derived from a study of T cell responses to AZD1222 COVID-19 vaccine. Broader study findings: The donor cohort was predominantly white British with a female majority, and clonal diversity may have been underestimated. Across the whole spike, CD4 TCRs peaked at regions 160-218 and 743-854.

Losses at the gene ends were 1 base for V and 7 bases for J; bases not matched to a gene: 4. The CDR3 runs 14 residues. Germline CDR1 SGHVS, CDR2 FQNEAQ. TCRdb's copy holds only in-frame clones and misses some; the assay was immunoSEQ multiplex PCR. In the table there are roughly 120,000 clones, about nine tenths of which are singletons. The source of this sequence is an adult in good health. The chain recombines TRBV7-8 with TRBJ1-2; the match to TRBD1 covers 9 bases. Material: peripheral blood, obtained on day 0 of AZD1222 vaccination. The CDR3 coding sequence is TGTGCCAGCAGCTTAGAACAGGGGGCCGGTGGCTACACCTTC. Its protein is CASSLEQGAGGYTF.